These 7 T cell receptor beta chains came from one sample sequenced in a study of cytotoxic CD8 clonotypes in ibrutinib-treated CLL. Repertoires were generated with immunoSEQ multiplex PCR, while TCRdb's copy carries only in-frame clones and drops some. The sample consists of 150,000 to 200,000 clones, roughly 77% of them appearing once. This specimen was PBMCs, taken after 12 months of ibrutinib treatment. The source is a human donor with chronic lymphocytic leukemia.

The J gene is TRBJ1-1, the V gene TRBV6-1; D is perhaps TRBD1 (6 bases). The CDR3 is 14 amino acids. The V gene lost 3 bases and the J gene lost 5 bases, with 13 bases spanning the gap. Looked up from germline, CDR1 is MNHNS and CDR2 is SASEGT. The CDR3 sequence: CASSEKGRGTEAFF. In DNA, the CDR3 is TGTGCCAGCAGTGAGAAGGGGAGGGGGACTGAAGCTTTCTTT.

This clone appeared a few times. V and J are TRBV5-6 and TRBJ1-5; D call uncertain. CDR3 length: 16 amino acids. Trimming stripped 3 bases from V and 0 bases from J, with 13 bases between. Germline V lookup: CDR1 SGHDT, CDR2 YYEEEE. The CDR3 spells CASSSLDVNSNQPQHF. The CDR3 nucleotides read TGTGCCAGCAGCTCCTTGGACGTTAATAGCAATCAGCCCCAGCATTTT. The variable domain in full, completed from reference TRBV5-6 and TRBJ1-5, reads DAGVTQSPTHLIKTRGQQVTLRCSPKSGHDTVSWYQQALGQGPQFIFQYYEEEERQRGNFPDRFSGHQFPNYSSELNVNALLLGDSALYLCASSSLDVNSNQPQHFGDGTRLSIL.

The sample holds a few counts of this clone. V and J are TRBV7-6 and TRBJ1-3; D is perhaps TRBD1 (5 bases). The germline V and J ends were trimmed by 5 bases and 2 bases, with 13 bases remaining between them. This CDR3 region has 15 residues. Germline lookup yields CDR1 SGHVS and CDR2 FNYEAQ. DNA of the CDR3: TGTGCCAGCAGCCAGGGCCTGGGGGCTGGAAACACCATATATTTT. The encoded protein is CASSQGLGAGNTIYF. Full variable domain (outside the CDR3, taken from reference TRBV7-6 and TRBJ1-3): GAGVSQSPRYKVTKRGQDVALRCDPISGHVSLYWYRQALGQGPEFLTYFNYEAQQDKSGLPNDRFSAERPEGSISTLTIQRTEQRDSAMYRCASSQGLGAGNTIYFGEGSWLTVV.

The chain uses TRBV13 and TRBJ1-2, with no clear D. Germline values: CDR1 PRHDT, CDR2 FYEKMQ (reference sequence). The V and J ends lost 3 bases and 5 bases respectively, with 19 bases between them. This CDR3 spans 16 amino acids. The CDR3 nucleotides read TGTGCCAGCAGCTTGTATGCGACTGTCTCTAGGTATGGCTACACCTTC. This sequence encodes CASSLYATVSRYGYTF.

This clone was picked up a small number of times. The chain joins TRBV27 to TRBJ2-7; unclear D gene. V gave up 1 base and J gave up 5 bases, with 15 bases separating them. In germline, CDR1 is MNHEY, CDR2 SMNVEV (reference sequence). This CDR3 contains 15 residues. The CDR3 here is CASSLLGYGGNEQYF. CDR3 DNA: TGTGCCAGCAGTTTATTGGGTTATGGCGGTAACGAGCAGTACTTC.

J is TRBJ2-1 and V is TRBV5-4; TRBD2 agrees at 8 bases. This CDR3 spans 14 amino acids. CDR1 and CDR2 from the germline V gene are SGHNT and YYREEE (reference sequence). V dropped 3 bases and J dropped 4; count of bases not matched to a gene: 3. In DNA, the CDR3 is TGTGCCAGCAGCTCCGGGGGGGTTTACAATGAGCAGTTCTTC. This encodes CASSSGGVYNEQFF.

This clone occurred a few times. The chain combines TRBV29-1 with TRBJ1-2; D not resolved. V was clipped by 5 bases and J by 0 bases, with 7 bases between them. Germline V lookup: CDR1 SQVTM, CDR2 ANQGSEA. CDR3 length equals 12 residues. CDR3 loop: CSVLTANYGYTF. The CDR3 DNA is TGCAGCGTTTTAACAGCTAACTATGGCTACACCTTC.